This is a list of T cell receptor beta chains from one sample in a study of T-cell reconstitution after alpha-beta-depleted transplantation in children. TCRdb reprocessed the PCR reads via MiXCR and lists one record per CDR3 protein. The sample has hundreds of thousands of distinct CDR3 sequences; about 10% are singletons. Sequencing was performed on PBMCs, taken before TCRalphabeta/CD19-depleted stem cell transplant. These receptors all stem from a child aged 2 to 15 with inherited bone marrow failure, due to receive a stem cell transplant. CDR3s include the opening cysteine and the closing phenylalanine or tryptophan. Each record gives: clone size, V gene, D gene, J gene, CDR3 protein, CDR3 DNA. A D gene is named only where the DNA matches it firmly. Not every row has a clone size; where given, it reads once, few, many or a size class.

>many|TRBV12-3/TRBV12-4|-|TRBJ1-1
CASSYQAMNTEAFF
TGTGCCAGCAGTTATCAGGCGATGAACACTGAAGCTTTCTTT
>many|TRBV7-2|-|TRBJ2-3
CASETQRTDTQYF
TGTGCCAGCGAAACACAACGCACAGATACGCAGTATTTT
>few|TRBV7-2|-|TRBJ2-7
CASSLRLASSYEQYF
TGTGCCAGCAGCTTAAGGCTCGCGAGCTCCTACGAGCAGTACTTC
>many|TRBV1|-|TRBJ2-5
CTSSQVRLAGGQGTQYF
TGCACCAGCAGCCAAGTTCGACTAGCGGGAGGCCAGGGGACCCAGTACTTC
>-|TRBV27|TRBD2|TRBJ2-2
CASSLSREGTGELFF
TGTGCCAGCAGTTTATCGCGGGAGGGCACCGGGGAGCTGTTTTTT
>-|TRBV3-1|-|TRBJ2-1
CASSPLSGFSYNEQFF
TGTGCCAGCAGCCCACTATCGGGATTCTCCTACAATGAGCAGTTCTTC
>many|TRBV29-1|TRBD1|TRBJ2-5
CSVAGTGSETQYF
TGCAGCGTTGCTGGGACAGGGTCGGAGACCCAGTACTTC
>many|TRBV6-2/TRBV6-3|TRBD1|TRBJ2-1
CASSYSGQGAGEQFF
TGTGCCAGCAGTTACTCGGGACAGGGGGCAGGTGAGCAGTTCTTC
>few|TRBV5-5|-|TRBJ2-7
CASSQASLAHYEQYF
TGTGCCAGCAGCCAGGCCTCCCTGGCTCACTACGAGCAGTACTTC
>many|TRBV12-3/TRBV12-4|TRBD1|TRBJ2-5
CASRENNRGSQETQYF
TGTGCCAGCAGGGAAAATAACAGGGGGAGCCAAGAGACCCAGTACTTC
>once|TRBV5-5|-|TRBJ1-1
CASSAQGLEGGTNTEAFF
TGTGCCAGCAGCGCGCAGGGGTTGGAGGGGGGCACGAACACTGAAGCTTTCTTT
>few|TRBV4-3|-|TRBJ1-4
CASSQERTGIISF
TGCGCCAGCAGCCAAGAAAGGACCGGGATCATATCTTTT
>many|TRBV20-1|-|TRBJ1-2
CSARDSTRPIDGYTF
TGCAGTGCTAGAGATTCAACCAGGCCTATTGATGGCTACACCTTC
>many|TRBV5-5|-|TRBJ2-1
CASSGALRADNEQFF
TGTGCCAGCAGCGGGGCTCTACGGGCGGACAATGAGCAGTTCTTC
>many|TRBV12-3/TRBV12-4|-|TRBJ2-1
CASSWASANHEQFF
TGTGCCAGCAGTTGGGCTAGCGCCAACCATGAGCAGTTCTTC
>many|TRBV27|-|TRBJ2-2
CASSFPGTGELFF
TGTGCCAGCAGTTTCCCCGGGACCGGGGAGCTGTTTTTT
>many|TRBV6-2/TRBV6-3|TRBD1|TRBJ2-7
CASSYAGTGVSYEQYF
TGTGCCAGCAGTTACGCCGGGACAGGAGTTTCCTACGAGCAGTACTTC
>many|TRBV29-1|TRBD2|TRBJ2-1
CSVEDPRGRLNEQFF
TGCAGCGTTGAAGATCCGCGCGGGAGGCTCAATGAGCAGTTCTTC
>many|TRBV3-1|-|TRBJ2-7
CASSQDSGSSYEQYF
TGTGCCAGCAGCCAGGACAGCGGGTCTTCCTACGAGCAGTACTTC
>-|TRBV7-8|-|TRBJ2-1
CASSSTDEQFF
TGTGCCAGCAGTTCGACTGATGAGCAGTTCTTC
>many|TRBV5-1|-|TRBJ2-2
CASSLLSGRSRTGELFF
TGCGCCAGCAGCTTATTGTCCGGACGGAGCCGGACCGGGGAGCTGTTTTTT
>many|TRBV2|-|TRBJ1-5
CASSDRGGAQHF
TGTGCCAGCAGTGATCGGGGGGGGGCCCAGCATTTT
>many|TRBV29-1|TRBD2|TRBJ2-1
CSVDPSGRKFF
TGCAGCGTTGACCCTAGCGGGAGAAAGTTCTTC
>many|TRBV6-5|TRBD1|TRBJ2-3
CASSYEQGASTDTQYF
TGTGCCAGCAGTTACGAGCAGGGGGCGAGCACAGATACGCAGTATTTT
>-|TRBV7-2|-|TRBJ2-1
CASSLKQGYNEQFF
TGTGCCAGCAGCTTGAAACAGGGCTACAATGAGCAGTTCTTC
>many|TRBV4-3|TRBD1|TRBJ1-3
CASSQDYRGSGNTIYF
TGCGCCAGCAGCCAAGACTACAGGGGATCTGGAAACACCATATATTTT
>many|TRBV27|-|TRBJ2-2
CASSLRGFNTGELFF
TGTGCCAGCAGTTTACGGGGCTTCAACACCGGGGAGCTGTTTTTT
>many|TRBV20-1|TRBD2|TRBJ2-7
CSAYSGVGYEQYF
TGCAGTGCTTATAGCGGGGTCGGCTACGAGCAGTACTTC